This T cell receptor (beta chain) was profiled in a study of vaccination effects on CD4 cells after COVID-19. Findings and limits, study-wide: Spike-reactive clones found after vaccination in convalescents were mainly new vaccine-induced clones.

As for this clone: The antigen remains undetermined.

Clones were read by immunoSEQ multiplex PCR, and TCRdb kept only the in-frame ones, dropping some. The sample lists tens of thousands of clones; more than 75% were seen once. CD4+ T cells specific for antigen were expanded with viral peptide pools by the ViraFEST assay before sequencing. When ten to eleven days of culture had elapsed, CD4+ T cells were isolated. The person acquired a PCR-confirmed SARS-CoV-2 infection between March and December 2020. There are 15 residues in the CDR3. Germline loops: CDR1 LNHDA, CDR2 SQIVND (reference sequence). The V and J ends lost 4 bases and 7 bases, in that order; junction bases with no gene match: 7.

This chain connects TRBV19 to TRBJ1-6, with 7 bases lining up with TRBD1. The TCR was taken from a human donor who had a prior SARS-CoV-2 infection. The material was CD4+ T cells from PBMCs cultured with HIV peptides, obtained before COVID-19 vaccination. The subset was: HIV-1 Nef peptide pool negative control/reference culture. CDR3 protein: CASSNRDRFNSPLHF. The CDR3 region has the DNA TGTGCCAGTAGTAACCGGGACAGATTCAATTCACCCCTCCACTTT.